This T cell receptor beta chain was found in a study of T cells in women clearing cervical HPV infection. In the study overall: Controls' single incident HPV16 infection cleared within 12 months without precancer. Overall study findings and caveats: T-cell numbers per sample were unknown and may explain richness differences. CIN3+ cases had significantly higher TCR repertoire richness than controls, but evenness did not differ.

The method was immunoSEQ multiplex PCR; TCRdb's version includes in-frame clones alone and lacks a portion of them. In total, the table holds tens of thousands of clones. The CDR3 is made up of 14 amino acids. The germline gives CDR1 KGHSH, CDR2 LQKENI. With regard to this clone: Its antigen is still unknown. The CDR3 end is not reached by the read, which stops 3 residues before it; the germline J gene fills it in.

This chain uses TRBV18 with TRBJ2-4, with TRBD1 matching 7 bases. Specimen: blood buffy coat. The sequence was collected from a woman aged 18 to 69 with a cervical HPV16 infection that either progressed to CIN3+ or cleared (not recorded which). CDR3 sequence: CASSPVGQAVGQYF. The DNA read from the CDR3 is TGTGCCAGCTCACCGGTCGGACAGGCAGTGGGT. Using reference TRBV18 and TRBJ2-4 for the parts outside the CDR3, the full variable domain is NAGVMQNPRHLVRRRGQEARLRCSPMKGHSHVYWYRQLPEEGLKFMVYLQKENIIDESGMPKERFSAEFPKEGPSILRIQQVVRGDSAAYFCASSPVGQAVGQYFGAGTRLSVL.